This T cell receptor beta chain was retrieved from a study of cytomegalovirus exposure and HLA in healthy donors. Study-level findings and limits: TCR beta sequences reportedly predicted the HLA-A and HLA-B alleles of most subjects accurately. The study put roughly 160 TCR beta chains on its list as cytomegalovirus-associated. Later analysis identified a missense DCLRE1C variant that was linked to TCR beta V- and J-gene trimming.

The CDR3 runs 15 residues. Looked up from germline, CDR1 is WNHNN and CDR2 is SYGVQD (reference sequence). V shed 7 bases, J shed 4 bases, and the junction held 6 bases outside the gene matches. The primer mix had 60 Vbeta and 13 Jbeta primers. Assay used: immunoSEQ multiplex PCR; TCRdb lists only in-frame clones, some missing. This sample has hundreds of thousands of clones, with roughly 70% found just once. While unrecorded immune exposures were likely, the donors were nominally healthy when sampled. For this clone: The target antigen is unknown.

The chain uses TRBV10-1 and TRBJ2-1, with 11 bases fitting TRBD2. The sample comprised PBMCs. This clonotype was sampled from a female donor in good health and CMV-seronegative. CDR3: CASNAGTSGYNEQFF. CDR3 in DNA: TGCGCCAGCAACGCCGGGACTAGCGGTTACAATGAGCAGTTCTTC.